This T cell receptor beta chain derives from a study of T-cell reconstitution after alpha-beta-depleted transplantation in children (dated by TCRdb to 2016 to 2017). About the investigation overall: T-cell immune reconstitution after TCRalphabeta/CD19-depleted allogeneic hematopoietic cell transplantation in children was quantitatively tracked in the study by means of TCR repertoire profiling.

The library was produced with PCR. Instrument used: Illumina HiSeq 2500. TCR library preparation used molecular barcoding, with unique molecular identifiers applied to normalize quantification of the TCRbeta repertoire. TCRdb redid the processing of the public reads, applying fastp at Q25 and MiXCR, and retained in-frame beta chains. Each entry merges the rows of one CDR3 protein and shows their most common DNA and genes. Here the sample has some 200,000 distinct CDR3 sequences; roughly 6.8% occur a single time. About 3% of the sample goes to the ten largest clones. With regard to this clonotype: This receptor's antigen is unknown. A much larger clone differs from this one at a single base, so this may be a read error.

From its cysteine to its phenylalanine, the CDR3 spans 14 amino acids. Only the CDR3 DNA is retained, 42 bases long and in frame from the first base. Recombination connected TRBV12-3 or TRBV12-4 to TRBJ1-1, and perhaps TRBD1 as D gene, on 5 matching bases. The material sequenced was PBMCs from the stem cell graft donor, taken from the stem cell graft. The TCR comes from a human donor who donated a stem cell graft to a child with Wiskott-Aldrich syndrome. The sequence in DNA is TGTGCCAGCAGTTTAGGGTGGGGGTTCGCTGAAGCTCTCTTT. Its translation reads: CASSLGWGFAEALF.